Listed below are T cell receptor beta chains from one sample, sequenced in a study of CD8+CD57+ T cells in acquired aplastic anemia. TCRdb reanalysed the reads using MiXCR and keeps one entry per CDR3 protein. Of roughly 170,000 distinct CDR3 sequences in the sample, about 60% were seen once. Sequencing was performed on sorted CD4+, CD8+, or CD8+CD57+ T cells (not recorded which) from PBMCs. Receptors were obtained from a human donor in good health. CDR3s include the opening cysteine and the closing phenylalanine or tryptophan. D genes are given only for firm matches. Not every row has a clone size; where given, it reads once, few, many or a size class.

D,V,size,CDR3
NA,TRBV12-3/TRBV12-4,many,CASSNRQTSYEQYF
TRBD2,TRBV9,few,CASSVELAVLTGELFF
NA,TRBV27,NA,CATTLGRRGTEAFF
NA,TRBV19,NA,CASSITGTTEAFF
TRBD2,TRBV20-1,once,CSAEREANYEQYF
NA,TRBV24-1,NA,CATSARGQGRDYGYTF
NA,TRBV24-1,NA,CATSGRGGIQYF
NA,TRBV6-1,many,CASSENVGSGNTIYF
TRBD2,TRBV7-3,NA,CASSQMTSGATDTQYF
NA,TRBV4-1,many,CASSQEWSGAPNSPLHF
TRBD1,TRBV5-6,NA,CASSDGQGTGEQYF
TRBD2,TRBV20-1,NA,CSAPPSGGTYEQYF
NA,TRBV24-1,NA,CATSGTRQTAGGYTF